This TCR beta chain was sequenced during a study of shared clonotypes between healthy human individuals. This clone has ten or more counts. Sequencing on ten immunoSEQ deep assay plates was performed for unsorted PBMC DNA. Clones were sequenced by immunoSEQ multiplex PCR, and TCRdb holds only the in-frame ones, with some missing. The table has roughly 490,000 clones, 60% to 85% seen once; the top ten hold 10% to 15%. Per germline, CDR1 MNHNS and CDR2 SASEGT. The CDR3 is 19 amino acids. With 3 bases removed from V and 7 bases from J, the gap between germline ends came to 25 bases. V and J are TRBV6-1 and TRBJ1-6; D remains ambiguous. Material: PBMCs. The receptor comes from a woman in her 40s in good health. Some clones in this sample may be carry-over from other donors' samples. The CDR3: CASSDSLRTQLVSNSPLHF. The CDR3 DNA reads as TGTGCCAGCAGTGACAGTCTTCGGACCCAGCTAGTCTCAAATTCACCCCTCCACTTT.